This TCR beta chain was documented in a study of CD8+ T cells in alopecia areata. Overall study: Each of the treated patients was given oral tofacitinib, 5 to 10 mg twice daily, for moderate-to-severe alopecia areata. The study's findings and limits: Scalp clonality dropped significantly under tofacitinib, as did expanded CD8+ top-100 clones. It was observed that many expanded lesional clones persisted in scalp and blood during tofacitinib.

The treatment denotes: oral pan-JAK inhibitor, 5-10 mg twice daily. Peripheral blood samples and lesional scalp punch biopsies were obtained from alopecia areata patients. From germline, CDR1 is SNHLY and CDR2 FYNNEI. The CDR3 runs to 14 residues. V was pared by 6 bases and J by 2 bases, with 14 bases between. This clone has more than one count but fewer than ten. Its matching antigen is unknown. Following extraction, RNA underwent reverse transcription to cDNA, which served as the sequencing template. The repertoire was sequenced with immunoSEQ multiplex PCR; TCRdb's copy has only in-frame clones and lacks some. The data show around 270,000 clones, 58% seen once.

This receptor was obtained from a human donor with alopecia areata. The sample consisted of CD4+ T cells sorted from blood, taken at week 24, from a patient treated with tofacitinib. The chain recombines TRBV2 with TRBJ2-7; tentative D call: TRBD1 (5 bases). The CDR3 coding sequence is TGTGCCAGCAGACCGGAGACAGCTACCTACGAGCAGTACTTC. Residues: CASRPETATYEQYF.